Described below is a single T cell receptor beta chain sequence and its context. The CDR3 runs to 13 residues. Trimming took off 6 bases at V and 2 bases at J, with 8 bases between the two ends. The V gene's germline CDR1 is MNHEY and CDR2 SVGAGI. For recovered donors of Cohort 3, there were two negative PCRs, clearance, or symptom resolution. These data originate in a study of blood T cell repertoires in COVID-19. The overall study: The origin of the acute and convalescent COVID-19 samples was the United States, Italy and Spain. The analysed material was cDNA or gDNA that came from T cells, B-cell-depleted T cells, or PBMCs.

Some clones are missing from TCRdb's copy, which holds only in-frame ones; the method was immunoSEQ multiplex PCR. The profile shows about 280,000 clones, around 90% of them singletons. The chain couples TRBV6-5 to TRBJ1-5; D perhaps matches TRBD1 (5 bases). Sample: PBMCs or T cells enriched from blood (not recorded which). This TCR derives from a woman in her 40s who had recovered from COVID-19. CDR3: CASSGGGNQPQHF. CDR3 bases: TGTGCCAGCAGCGGAGGGGGCAATCAGCCCCAGCATTTT.